This T cell receptor (beta chain) was captured by sequencing in a study of tumor and adjacent non-tumor tissue in lung cancer. The overall study: Stage I to III disease affected 10 men and 4 or 5 women aged about 31 to 85.

As for this clonotype: Antigen: not known.

Three rounds of nested PCR, following a modified ARM-PCR protocol, produced the TCRbeta library. MiXCR, run by TCRdb on the multiplex PCR reads, gives a single entry per CDR3 protein. The sample consists of over 100,000 distinct CDR3 sequences, more than 60% of them appearing once. The CDR3 is 14 residues long. Trimming removed 2 bases from V and 5 bases from J, with 12 bases in between. Germline V gene data show CDR1 as WNHNN and CDR2 as SYGVQD (reference sequence). Points from the study as a whole: Significantly higher TCR diversity was found in tumor than normal lung.

No cell sorting was done before RNA was extracted from the tissue. The source is a woman in her sixties or seventies with non-small cell lung cancer. Source material: lung tumor tissue. The gene calls are TRBV10-1 and TRBJ1-1; D is unclear. CDR3 coding DNA: TGCGCCAGCAGTGAGGAGAGGGTAGAGACTGAAGCTTTCTTT. Amino acid sequence: CASSEERVETEAFF.